This entry lists 8 T cell receptor beta chains sequenced from one sample in a study of OX40 agonist ivuxolimab in advanced cancers. Library preparation used the immunoSEQ multiplex PCR assay. Not all clones reach the TCRdb copy of this immuneACCESS table, which keeps in-frame sequences only. Checked studies attribute under half of the gap to unresolved V genes and leave the rest unexplained. The sample contains some 95,000 clones, around 82% of them found a single time. The top ten clonotypes cover less than 5% of the sample. The specimen was CD4+ or CD8+ T cells sorted from blood, collected in a trial of the OX40 agonist ivuxolimab. The receptors come from an adult with an advanced solid tumor such as melanoma, head and neck, liver or kidney cancer.

The chain uses TRBV18 and TRBJ2-1; no firm D call. The CDR3 loop spans 14 amino acids. Trimming pared 1 base from V and 2 bases from J, leaving 6 bases between. Germline V gene data show CDR1 as KGHSH and CDR2 as LQKENI. CDR3 region: CASSPQGPYNEQFF. CDR3 in DNA: TGTGCCAGCTCACCACAGGGCCCCTACAATGAGCAGTTCTTC.

The rearrangement links TRBV2 to TRBJ2-3; the match to TRBD2 covers 8 bases. The V gene's germline CDR1 is SNHLY and CDR2 FYNNEI. The V and J ends lost 6 bases and 4 bases, in that order; junction bases with no gene match: 9. This CDR3 spans 15 amino acids. The CDR3 spells CASRTTSGGPDTQYF. In DNA form, the CDR3 reads TGTGCCAGCAGGACAACTAGCGGAGGGCCAGATACGCAGTATTTT. Together with reference TRBV2 and TRBJ2-3, the CDR3 gives the full variable domain: EPEVTQTPSHQVTQMGQEVILRCVPISNHLYFYWYRQILGQKVEFLVSFYNNEISEKSEIFDDQFSVERPDGSNFTLKIRSTKLEDSAMYFCASRTTSGGPDTQYFGPGTRLTVL.

The chain uses TRBV11-2 and TRBJ2-7; 11 nucleotides line up with TRBD1. Germline-derived CDR1 and CDR2 are SGHAT and FQNNGV. This CDR3 region has 15 residues. V was clipped by 6 bases and J by 4 bases; unmatched bases: 8. In DNA, the CDR3 is TGTGCCAGCAGACTACCGGGACAGGGGGGGTACGAGCAGTACTTC. Translating gives CASRLPGQGGYEQYF.

The chain carries TRBV4-1 and TRBJ2-7; the D gene could be TRBD1 or TRBD2 (5 bases each). Germline CDR1 MGHRA, CDR2 YSYEKL. V lost 0 bases and J 3 bases, leaving 15 bases between the germline ends. CDR3 length: 16 amino acids. The CDR3 region is CASSQDEGPNLYEQYF. CDR3 DNA sequence: TGCGCCAGCAGCCAAGACGAGGGACCTAATCTCTACGAGCAGTACTTC.

This clone was recorded once. The chain is built from TRBV19 and TRBJ1-1, with a possible D match to TRBD1 (5 bases). There are 14 residues in the CDR3. The V gene lost 7 bases and the J gene lost 4 bases, with 16 bases spanning the gap. Germline CDR1 and CDR2: LNHDA and SQIVND (reference sequence). For the CDR3, the DNA is TGTGCCAGTACTACCCCGGGGGGTCGCACTGAAGCTTTCTTT. Amino acid sequence: CASTTPGGRTEAFF.

Remarks on this clone: One end of the junction varies from germline; a read error may be responsible. This chain uses TRBV7-7 with TRBJ2-5; the D is unclear. The CDR3 consists of 15 residues. CDR1 and CDR2 (germline): SSHAT, FNYEAQ (reference sequence). The CDR3 DNA is TGTGCTAGCAGCACAAATCCGTGGGGTGGAGAGACCCAGTACTTC. Encoded protein: CASSTNPWGGETQYF. The entire variable domain, with the rest obtained from reference TRBV7-7 and TRBJ2-5, is as follows: GAGVSQSPRYKVTKRGQDVTLRCDPISSHATLYWYQQALGQGPEFLTYFNYEAQPDKSGLPSDRFSAERPEGSISTLTIQRTEQRDSAMYRCASSTNPWGGETQYFGPGTRLLVL.

This chain links TRBV30 with TRBJ1-1; TRBD1 matches at 9 bases. The CDR3 has 16 amino acids. The germline V gene encodes CDR1 GTSNPN and CDR2 SVGIG (reference sequence). V was pared by 3 bases and J by 4 bases, with 12 bases of the junction left unmatched. CDR3 loop: CAWRDPGQGGGTEAFF. CDR3 coding DNA: TGTGCCTGGAGGGATCCGGGACAGGGAGGGGGCACTGAAGCTTTCTTT.

This sequence joins TRBV5-8 and TRBJ2-7, with TRBD2 matching over 9 bases. V gave up 5 bases and J gave up 3 bases; unmatched junction bases: 9. Germline V lookup: CDR1 SGHTS, CDR2 YDEGEE. There are 15 residues in the CDR3. The CDR3 region is CASRSLSGSGYEQYF. The DNA of the CDR3 is TGTGCCAGCAGGTCACTTAGCGGGAGTGGCTACGAGCAGTACTTC.